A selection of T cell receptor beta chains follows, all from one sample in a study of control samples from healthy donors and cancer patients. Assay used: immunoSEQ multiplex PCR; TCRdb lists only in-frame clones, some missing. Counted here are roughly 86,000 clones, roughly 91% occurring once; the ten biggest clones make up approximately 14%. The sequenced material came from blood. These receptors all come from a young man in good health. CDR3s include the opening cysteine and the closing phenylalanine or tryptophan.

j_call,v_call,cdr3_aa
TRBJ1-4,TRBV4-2,CASSQVNGVNEKLFF
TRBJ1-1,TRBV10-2,CASRNVNTEAFF
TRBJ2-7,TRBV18,CASSPGTDSAAYEQYF
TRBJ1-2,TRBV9,CASSVATGHFGYTF
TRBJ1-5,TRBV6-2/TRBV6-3,CASSYSLQTTGSSNQPQHF
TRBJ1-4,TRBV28,CASTQGGPTNEKLFF
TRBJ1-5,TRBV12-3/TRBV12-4,CASSFGFQPQHF
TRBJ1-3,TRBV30,CAWSVWGGGNTIYF
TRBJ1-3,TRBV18,CASSPKESSGNTIYF
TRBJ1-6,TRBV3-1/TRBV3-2,CASSQGRTGDSPLHF
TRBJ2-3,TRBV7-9,CASSPHSAAGGTDTQYF
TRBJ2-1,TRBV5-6,CASSLGEVAGFGEQFF
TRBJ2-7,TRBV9,CASSVGPQGVYEQYF
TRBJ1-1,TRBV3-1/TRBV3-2,CASSQDPPRAASEAFF
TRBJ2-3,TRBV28,CASSSGAGATDTQYF
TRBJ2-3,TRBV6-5,CASSYTTLTDTQYF
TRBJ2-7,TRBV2,CASSIWTYSYEQYF
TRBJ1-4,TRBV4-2,CASSQALSALANEKLFF
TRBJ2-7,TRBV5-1,CASSLRDRGPLIYEQYF
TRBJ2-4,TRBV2,CASRGRMVTSLAKNIQYF
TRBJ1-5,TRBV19,CASSPGDLDPYSNQPQHF
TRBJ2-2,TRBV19,CASSITDRNDLSYTGELFF
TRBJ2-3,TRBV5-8,CASSLGLADQDTQYF
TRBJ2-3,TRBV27,CASSSKRGEADTQYF
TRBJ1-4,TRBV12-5,CASGLVGRAQATNEKLFF
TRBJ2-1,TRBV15,CATSRDRGSSYNEQFF
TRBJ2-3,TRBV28,CASSFPRTGGNLDTQYF
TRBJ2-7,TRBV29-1,CSVEGKKYEQYF
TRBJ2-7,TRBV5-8,CASSPPGLSSYEQYF
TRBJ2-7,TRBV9,CASSYRDFSYEQYF
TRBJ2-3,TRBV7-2,CASSLNQRSSTDTQYF
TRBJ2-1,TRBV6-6,CASTPPAATILNEQFF
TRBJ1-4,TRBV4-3,CASSLGPWEKLFF
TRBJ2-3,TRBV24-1,CATSDFYTDTQYF
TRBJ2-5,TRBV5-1,CASSLRPRYQETQYF
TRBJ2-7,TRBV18,CASSPRQGVYEQYF
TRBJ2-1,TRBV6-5,CASSYSTREQFF
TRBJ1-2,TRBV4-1,CASSQDLRGTGGRHGYTF
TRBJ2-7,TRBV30,CAWSERWIYEQYF
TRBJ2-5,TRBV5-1,CASSRDQETQYF
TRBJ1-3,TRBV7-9,CASSLDARLSGNTIYF
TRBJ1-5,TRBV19,CASSADRAAQPQHF
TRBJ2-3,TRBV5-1,CASNGRPSTDTQYF
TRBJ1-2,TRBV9,CASSVDTAMYGYTF
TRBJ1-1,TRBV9,CASSVAPDRVEEAFF